This is a list of T cell receptor beta chains from one sample in a study of early T cells in non-severe SARS-CoV-2 infection. TCRdb reanalysed the 5' RACE reads using MiXCR and keeps one entry per CDR3 protein. The sample records some 57,000 distinct CDR3 sequences, about 10% being singletons. Here the sequenced sample was whole blood, taken at baseline. These receptors were collected from an adult who was a healthcare worker with PCR-confirmed SARS-CoV-2 infection or an uninfected control (not recorded which). CDR3s include the opening cysteine and the closing phenylalanine or tryptophan. The D gene is left open where the match is weak. Rows may omit the clone size; those that give it use once, few, many or a size class.

cdr3_length clone_size d_call j_call v_call cdr3_nt cdr3_aa
14 many - TRBJ1-5 TRBV7-9 TGTGCCAGCGCGTATACAGGAAGCAATCAGCCCCAGCATTTT CASAYTGSNQPQHF
14 many TRBD2 TRBJ2-2 TRBV29-1 TGCGTTTATAGGACTAGCGGGAGCCCCGGGGAGCTGTTTTTT CVYRTSGSPGELFF
13 many - TRBJ2-4 TRBV5-4 TGTGCCAGCAGCTCGATCGGGACACCCTTTCAGTACTTC CASSSIGTPFQYF
12 few TRBD1 TRBJ1-6 TRBV27 TGTGCCAGCAGCCCGGACAGGCTGGCCCTCCACTTT CASSPDRLALHF
16 many TRBD2 TRBJ2-3 TRBV7-9 TGTGCCAGCAGTAAAGGGGCGGGAGACGGCACAGATACGCAGTATTTT CASSKGAGDGTDTQYF
12 - - TRBJ1-4 TRBV7-9 TGTGCCTCCATGGGTCCTAATGAAAAACTGTTTTTT CASMGPNEKLFF
15 few TRBD2 TRBJ2-7 TRBV4-1 TGCGCCAGCAGCCCGGGACTAGCGGGAGCTGACGAGCAGTACTTC CASSPGLAGADEQYF
16 few TRBD2 TRBJ2-1 TRBV20-1 TGCAGTGCTAACCAGCCTACTAGCGGGAGTTTCAATGAGCAGTTCTTC CSANQPTSGSFNEQFF
15 many - TRBJ2-2 TRBV30 TGTGCCTGGAGTGTAAGGGGGTTAGACACCGGGGAGCTGTTTTTT CAWSVRGLDTGELFF
16 few - TRBJ2-3 TRBV14 TGTGCCAGCAGCCAAGATTTGGGAACTAACACAGATACGCAGTATTTT CASSQDLGTNTDTQYF
16 - TRBD2 TRBJ2-7 TRBV20-1 TGCAGTGCTAGCCGCACCCGGACTAGCGGCAACTACGAGCAGTACTTC CSASRTRTSGNYEQYF
14 - - TRBJ2-3 TRBV10-3 TGTGCCATCAGATCCGGGGGTGAACCAGATACGCAGTATTTT CAIRSGGEPDTQYF
15 once TRBD1 TRBJ2-7 TRBV15 TGTGCCACCAGCAACCCCAGGGGGATCCTTTACGAGCAGTACTTC CATSNPRGILYEQYF
12 many - TRBJ1-5 TRBV28 TGTGCCAGCTCTTGGGGGAATCAGCCCCAGCATTTT CASSWGNQPQHF
14 - - TRBJ2-1 TRBV10-3 TGTGCCATCAGTGCCCGGGACTCATCAAATGAGCAGTTCTTC CAISARDSSNEQFF
15 many - TRBJ1-1 TRBV6-6 TGTGCCAGCAGTTACAACAAGACCATGAACACTGAAGCTTTCTTT CASSYNKTMNTEAFF
15 many TRBD1 TRBJ2-3 TRBV30 TGTGCCTGGAGTGTACAGGGGGCGAGGACAGATACGCAGTATTTT CAWSVQGARTDTQYF
14 many - TRBJ2-1 TRBV19 TGTGCCAGTAGTCGGGATGGGGCCTACAATGAGCAGTTCTTC CASSRDGAYNEQFF
14 many TRBD2 TRBJ2-1 TRBV7-2 TGTGCCAGCAGCAAAGGACTAGCATCGAATGAGCAGTTCTTC CASSKGLASNEQFF
15 many TRBD1 TRBJ2-7 TRBV6-1 TGTGCCACCCTTTGGGGGGGACAGGGCATAGGCGAGCAGTACTTC CATLWGGQGIGEQYF
15 few - TRBJ2-7 TRBV19 TGTGCCAGTAGTCAAGCTCCCCGGGGGACCTACGAGCAGTACTTC CASSQAPRGTYEQYF
14 few - TRBJ2-2 TRBV6-2/TRBV6-3 TGTGCCAGCAGTGCTAGGACAGACACCGGGGAGCTGTTTTTT CASSARTDTGELFF
14 few - TRBJ2-5 TRBV12-3/TRBV12-4 TGTGCCAGCAGTTTGCACGGGCAGAAAGAGACCCAGTACTTC CASSLHGQKETQYF
14 once TRBD2 TRBJ2-3 TRBV29-1 TGCAGCGTGGAAGTTGCGGGGGGCGCAGATACGCAGTATTTT CSVEVAGGADTQYF
15 few TRBD1 TRBJ1-1 TRBV10-2 TGCGCCAGCAGTCTAGACAGGGAGTGGAACACTGAAGCTTTCTTT CASSLDREWNTEAFF
13 - TRBD1 TRBJ1-3 TRBV12-3/TRBV12-4 TGTGCCAGCAGTTCGAGACAGGGTCACACCATATATTTT CASSSRQGHTIYF
15 - TRBD2 TRBJ2-3 TRBV30 TGTGCCTGGAGGGGAGCGGGGGGACACACAGATACGCAGTATTTT CAWRGAGGHTDTQYF
14 - TRBD1 TRBJ2-2 TRBV9 TGTGCCAGCAGGGGGACAGGGAACACCGGGGAGCTGTTTTTT CASRGTGNTGELFF
14 - - TRBJ2-3 TRBV14 TGTGCCAGCAGCCAAGTCCCGAGCACAGATACGCAGTATTTT CASSQVPSTDTQYF
12 many - TRBJ2-2 TRBV7-9 TGTGCCAGCAGTTCACTATCCGGGGAGCTGTTTTTT CASSSLSGELFF
15 - TRBD1 TRBJ2-3 TRBV20-1 TGCAGTGCTAGATCTACAGGGGCCCCGGGGGATACGCAGTATTTT CSARSTGAPGDTQYF
14 many - TRBJ2-7 TRBV9 TGTGCCAGCAGCGTCAGTCCCGTTTCTTACGAGCAGTACTTC CASSVSPVSYEQYF
13 - - TRBJ2-1 TRBV30 TGTGCCTGGAGTGGCAGTACCTACAATGAGCAGTTCTTC CAWSGSTYNEQFF
14 - - TRBJ2-7 TRBV5-1 TGCGCCAGCAGCCTCGCAGGGGCCGGTTTCGAGCAGTACTTC CASSLAGAGFEQYF
13 few - TRBJ1-1 TRBV12-5 TGTGCTAGTGGTTTGGAAGGGGGCACTGAAGCTTTCTTT CASGLEGGTEAFF
14 few - TRBJ1-2 TRBV20-1 TGCAGTGCGACCGAACAGTTTACTAACTATGGCTACACCTTC CSATEQFTNYGYTF
16 - - TRBJ1-2 TRBV2 TGTGCCAGCAGTCGAACCCGGGAGGGCAGGAGAGATGGCTACACCTTC CASSRTREGRRDGYTF
17 once TRBD2 TRBJ2-2 TRBV10-3 TGTGCCATCAGTGAGACTAGCGGGAGGCGGTACACCGGGGAGCTGTTTTTT CAISETSGRRYTGELFF
14 - - TRBJ2-7 TRBV7-2 TGTGCCAGCAGCTTAGCGGCAGGGGGGTACGAGCAGTACTTC CASSLAAGGYEQYF
15 many - TRBJ2-3 TRBV5-5 TGTGCCAGCAGCTCCGGGACTCACCGCACAGATACGCAGTATTTT CASSSGTHRTDTQYF
16 many TRBD1 TRBJ2-3 TRBV18 TGTGCCAGCTCCGAGAGACAGGGGACGAGCACAGATACGCAGTATTTT CASSERQGTSTDTQYF
13 - TRBD1 TRBJ1-2 TRBV12-3/TRBV12-4 TGTGCCAGCAGTCACCGGGACAGGGGAGGCTACACCTTC CASSHRDRGGYTF
13 - - TRBJ2-1 TRBV11-3 TGTGCCAGCAGCTTCGATCCAGGGAATGAGCAGTTCTTC CASSFDPGNEQFF
16 - - TRBJ2-1 TRBV4-1 TGCGCCAGCAGCCAAGTCTTAGCGGATACCTACAATGAGCAGTTCTTC CASSQVLADTYNEQFF
17 few TRBD1 TRBJ2-5 TRBV5-1 TGCGCCAGCAGCTTGGGGGCCGGGACAGGCCTCCAAGAGACCCAGTACTTC CASSLGAGTGLQETQYF
12 - TRBD1 TRBJ1-1 TRBV11-1 TGTGCCAGCAACGACAGGGACACTGAAGCTTTCTTT CASNDRDTEAFF
15 many TRBD2 TRBJ2-7 TRBV20-1 TGCAGTGCTGGGGAGGGACTAGCGGACTCCTACGAGCAGTACTTC CSAGEGLADSYEQYF
15 - TRBD2 TRBJ2-5 TRBV11-2 TGTGCCAGCGAAGGGACTAGCGGGATAGGAGAGACCCAGTACTTC CASEGTSGIGETQYF
15 few TRBD1 TRBJ2-2 TRBV5-1 TGCGCCAGCAGCTCGACAGGGGCGATCACCGGGGAGCTGTTTTTT CASSSTGAITGELFF
12 - - TRBJ2-5 TRBV10-3 TGTGCCATCGGGGGGCTGGAAGAGACCCAGTACTTC CAIGGLEETQYF
15 - - TRBJ2-1 TRBV3-1 TGTGCCAGCAGCCAAACGGGTGGCTCCTACAATGAGCAGTTCTTC CASSQTGGSYNEQFF
13 few - TRBJ1-3 TRBV29-1 TGCAGCGTTGGGGAATTCTCTGGAAACACCATATATTTT CSVGEFSGNTIYF
13 few TRBD1 TRBJ1-6 TRBV28 TGTGCCAGCAGCCGGACAGGGAAGTCACCCCTCCACTTT CASSRTGKSPLHF
14 - - TRBJ1-5 TRBV27 TGTGCCAGCAGACCCCAGGGTCGCAATCAGCCCCAGCATTTT CASRPQGRNQPQHF
15 - - TRBJ2-7 TRBV12-3/TRBV12-4 TGTGCCAGCAGTTTAATTGGGGGGGCCTCCTTGGAGCAGTACTTC CASSLIGGASLEQYF
16 - - TRBJ2-1 TRBV5-1 TGCGCCAGCAGCTTGGCCGGGGAGAGCTCCTACAATGAGCAGTTCTTC CASSLAGESSYNEQFF
17 - - TRBJ2-2 TRBV7-8 TGTGCCAGCAGCCGCCTCTATAGTCGCCCGAACACCGGGGAGCTGTTTTTT CASSRLYSRPNTGELFF
15 - TRBD1 TRBJ1-2 TRBV9 TGTGCCAGCAGCGTAGATGGGACAGGGGTCGGTGGCTACACCTTC CASSVDGTGVGGYTF
14 many - TRBJ1-1 TRBV12-3/TRBV12-4 TGTGCCAGCAGGAACGGACGATCGGGCACTGAAGCTTTCTTT CASRNGRSGTEAFF
14 - - TRBJ2-7 TRBV18 TGTGCCAGCTCACCACCGGTGGGCCCCTACGAGCAGTACTTC CASSPPVGPYEQYF